This T cell receptor beta chain emerged from a study of vaccination effects on CD4 cells after COVID-19. Study background: Participants were vaccinated with two doses of either the BNT162b2 or mRNA-1273 vaccine.

In regard to this clone: Its antigen is currently unknown.

Viral peptide pool expansion of antigen-specific CD4+ T cells preceded sequencing in the ViraFEST assay. Once cultured for 10 to 11 days, the cells underwent separation to obtain CD4+ T cells. It was on days 3 and 7 that half the medium was replaced with IL-2 medium. TCRdb's copy holds only in-frame clones and misses some; the assay was immunoSEQ multiplex PCR. This table has 70,000 to 95,000 clones, approximately 74% appearing once. V shed 2 bases and J shed 2 bases, with 9 bases lying between them. This CDR3 spans 14 amino acids. The germline CDR1 and CDR2 sequences are SGHRS and YFSETQ. The TCR sequence derives from a human donor who received a COVID-19 vaccine. The V and J genes are TRBV5-1 and TRBJ2-3; D remains unclear. The sample here was CD4+ T cells from PBMCs cultured with HCoV-229E spike peptides, taken before COVID-19 vaccination. The CDR3 loop reads CASSLSGLTDTQYF. The CDR3 nucleotides are TGCGCCAGCAGCTTATCGGGCCTCACAGATACGCAGTATTTT.